The sequence of this TCR beta chain was determined in a study of Graves' ophthalmopathy and Graves' hyperthyroidism. Study-wide background: Absence of ophthalmopathy within 18 months of follow-up defined stable hyperthyroidism.

Findings of the study overall: Among expanded thyroid clonotypes above 0.001 frequency, most also occurred in blood. Ophthalmopathy and stable hyperthyroidism were discriminated by a 13-signature model, with over 85% sensitivity and approximately 77% specificity.

Clinicians made diagnoses from clinical symptoms, serum thyroxine, TRAb, thyroid ultrasound and orbital computed tomography. Scientists amplified the TCR beta CDR3 regions from RNA transcripts. First-round RT-PCR relied on HTBI primers, and a second-round multiplex PCR came next. TCRdb processed the multiplex PCR reads anew with MiXCR; each CDR3 protein has one entry. The table shows 500,000 to 700,000 distinct CDR3 sequences, with about 40% occurring only once. CDR1 and CDR2 from the germline V gene are LNHDA and SQIVND (reference sequence). The V end was cut by 9 bases, the J end by 2 bases, with 22 bases between. The CDR3 sequence is 16 residues long. Regarding this clonotype: Its antigen is not identified.

The sample comprised peripheral blood or thyroid tissue (not recorded which). The V and J genes are TRBV19 and TRBJ1-2, with D unresolved. The TCR was taken from an adult man with Graves' hyperthyroidism. CDR3 residues: CASSLGIQSNNYGYTF. DNA for the CDR3: TGTGCCAGCAGCCTAGGGATTCAGAGCAACAACTATGGCTACACCTTC.